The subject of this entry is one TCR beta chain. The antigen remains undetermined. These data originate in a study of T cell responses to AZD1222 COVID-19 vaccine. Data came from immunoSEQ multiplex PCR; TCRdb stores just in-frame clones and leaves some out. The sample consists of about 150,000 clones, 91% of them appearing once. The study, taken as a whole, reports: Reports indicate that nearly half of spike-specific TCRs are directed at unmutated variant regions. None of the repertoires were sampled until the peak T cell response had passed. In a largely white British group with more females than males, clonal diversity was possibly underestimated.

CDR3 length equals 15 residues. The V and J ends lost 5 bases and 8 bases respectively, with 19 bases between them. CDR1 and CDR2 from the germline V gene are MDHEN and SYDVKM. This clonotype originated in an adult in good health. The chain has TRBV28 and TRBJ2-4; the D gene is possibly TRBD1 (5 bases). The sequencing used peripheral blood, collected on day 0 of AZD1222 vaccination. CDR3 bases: TGTGCCAGCAGTCCCCCTATGGGGCGGTGGGACATTCAGTACTTC. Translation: CASSPPMGRWDIQYF. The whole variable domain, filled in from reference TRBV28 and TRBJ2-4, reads DVKVTQSSRYLVKRTGEKVFLECVQDMDHENMFWYRQDPGLGLRLIYFSYDVKMKEKGDIPEGYSVSREKKERFSLILESASTNQTSMYLCASSPPMGRWDIQYFGAGTRLSVL.